The 25 T cell receptor beta chains listed next were all sequenced from one sample in a study of T cell repertoires in cytomegalovirus infection. Antigen specificity for these receptors is unknown. In TCRdb, the reads were re-called with MiXCR into one record per CDR3 protein. The sample lists some 560,000 distinct CDR3 sequences; 35% to 50% were seen once. The specimen comprised cultured PBMCs, sampled from culture after CMV antigen stimulation. These receptors all come from a human donor in good health (CMV status not recorded). Some clones in this sample may be carry-over from other donors' samples.

Written as DNA, the CDR3 is TGTGCCAGCAGCCCTTCGGGCGGGATGAATCCTGAGCAGTTCTTC. It yields the protein CASSPSGGMNPEQFF. This chain links TRBV6-1 with TRBJ2-1, with a weak D call TRBD2 (6 bases). This CDR3 is built from 15 residues. The germline V and J ends were trimmed by 6 bases and 9 bases, with 21 bases remaining between them. The germline gives CDR1 MNHNS, CDR2 SASEGT.

This clonotype has ten or more counts. The chain couples TRBV11-2 to TRBJ2-7; possible D gene TRBD2, 6 bases. Germline V CDR1 and CDR2: SGHAT, FQNNGV. V lost 3 bases and J lost 0, with 9 bases in between. The CDR3 loop spans 14 amino acids. Here the CDR3 reads CASSFRDSSYEQYF. CDR3 sequence (DNA): TGTGCCAGCAGCTTCCGGGACTCCTCCTACGAGCAGTACTTC.

This chain connects TRBV25-1 to TRBJ2-7; 8 bases align to TRBD1. The junction had 11 bases not matched to a gene; V was cut back by 2 bases and J by 5 bases. CDR1 is MGHDK, CDR2 SYGVNS, per germline. CDR3 length: 16 residues. CDR3: CASSEPAGQGRDEQYF. CDR3 coding DNA: TGTGCCAGCAGTGAACCCGCCGGACAGGGCAGGGACGAGCAGTACTTC.

The rearrangement uses TRBV10-3 and TRBJ2-7, with TRBD2 identical over 10 bases. V trimming: 5 bases; J trimming: 2 bases; junction bases outside the gene matches: 6. This CDR3 spans 15 amino acids. Germline CDR1 is ENHRY and CDR2 is SYGVKD. CDR3 coding DNA: TGTGCCATCAGTTTTACTAGCGGGGACACCTACGAGCAGTACTTC. Residues: CAISFTSGDTYEQYF.

V usage is TRBV12-3 or TRBV12-4 and J usage is TRBJ2-3; 11 bases are a match to TRBD2. The CDR3 totals 15 residues. With 7 bases clipped from V and 2 bases from J, the junction kept 5 bases outside the gene matches. CDR3 loop: CASTAGLAVTDTQYF. The DNA of the CDR3 is TGTGCCAGCACCGCGGGACTAGCGGTCACAGATACGCAGTATTTT.

The gene calls are TRBV6-1 and TRBJ2-4, with a tentative D call TRBD1 (6 bases). Germline V gene data show CDR1 as MNHNS and CDR2 as SASEGT. V was shortened by 5 bases and J by 0 bases, with 11 bases between the two germline ends. The CDR3 spans 15 residues. The CDR3 region is CASSTGLLAKNIQYF. In nucleotides, the CDR3 is TGTGCCAGCAGTACAGGGTTACTAGCCAAAAACATTCAGTACTTC.

The rearrangement links TRBV11-2 to TRBJ2-7; possible D gene TRBD2, 6 bases. This CDR3 region has 14 residues. V lost 2 bases and J 4 bases, leaving 12 bases between the germline ends. Per germline, CDR1 SGHAT and CDR2 FQNNGV. CDR3 sequence (DNA): TGTGCCAGCAGCTTAACTGGGGGGTTATACGAGCAGTACTTC. Its translation is CASSLTGGLYEQYF.

This clonotype turned up a few times. The rearrangement links TRBV7-9 to TRBJ2-1; 9 nucleotides match TRBD2. The CDR3 length is 16 residues. Trimming cost V 3 bases and J 5 bases; bases outside gene matches: 8. The germline V gene has CDR1 SEHNR and CDR2 FQNEAQ (reference sequence). The DNA of the CDR3 is TGTGCCAGCAGCTTCCGACTAGCGGATACTGACAATGAGCAGTTCTTC. Its protein is CASSFRLADTDNEQFF.

This clonotype was seen more than once but under ten times. This chain joins TRBV5-4 and TRBJ2-1; 11 nucleotides match TRBD2. V dropped 0 bases and J dropped 4; count of bases not matched to a gene: 9. CDR3 length: 18 residues. The germline CDR1 and CDR2 sequences are SGHNT and YYREEE (reference sequence). Here the CDR3 reads CASSLESSGRSGYNEQFF. CDR3 nucleotides: TGTGCCAGCAGCTTGGAGTCTAGCGGGAGGTCGGGGTACAATGAGCAGTTCTTC.

The V and J genes are TRBV12-3 or TRBV12-4 and TRBJ2-7, with D possibly TRBD1 on 6 matching bases. Trimming stripped 7 bases from V and 5 bases from J, with 15 bases between. The CDR3 has 13 residues. The CDR3 is CASKRRDKNEQYF. CDR3 DNA sequence: TGTGCCAGCAAGAGAAGGGACAAGAACGAGCAGTACTTC.

The genes are TRBV12-3 or TRBV12-4 and TRBJ2-2; D is possibly TRBD2 (6 bases). Between the trimmed V and J ends, which lost 6 bases and 4 bases, there was a span of 12 bases. CDR3 length: 14 residues. DNA of the CDR3: TGTGCCAGCAGAGGCCTAGCGACCACCGGGGAGCTGTTTTTT. Amino acids: CASRGLATTGELFF.

The CDR3 loop reads CSARGTSGGTQETQYF. CDR3 bases: TGCAGTGCTAGAGGAACTAGCGGGGGGACTCAAGAGACCCAGTACTTC. The J gene is TRBJ2-5, the V gene TRBV20-1; 12 bases fit TRBD2. The length of the CDR3 is 16 residues. CDR1 is DFQATT and CDR2 is SNEGSKA in the germline V gene (reference sequence). The J segment lost 2 bases and the V segment lost 1 base, leaving 5 bases of the junction unmatched.

This clonotype has more than one count but fewer than ten. The chain carries TRBV4-1 and TRBJ2-5, with TRBD1 matching 7 bases. Trimming cost V 2 bases and J 2 bases; bases outside gene matches: 5. The CDR3 loop spans 15 amino acids. Germline V gene lookup returns CDR1 MGHRA and CDR2 YSYEKL. CDR3 sequence: CASSQPPGQQETQYF. The DNA of the CDR3 is TGCGCCAGCAGCCAACCTCCGGGACAGCAAGAGACCCAGTACTTC.

In its sample, this clonotype was seen a few times. V usage is TRBV12-5 and J usage is TRBJ2-1, with 8 bases that match TRBD1. V was pared by 2 bases and J by 8 bases, with 14 bases of the junction left unmatched. In germline, CDR1 is LGHNT, CDR2 FRNRAP. CDR3 length: 17 amino acids. CDR3 amino acids: CASGLPPGQGAFHEQFF. Here the CDR3 DNA reads TGTGCTAGTGGTTTGCCCCCAGGACAGGGAGCTTTTCATGAGCAGTTCTTC. The variable domain in full, with the rest retrieved from reference TRBV12-5 and TRBJ2-1, is DARVTQTPRHKVTEMGQEVTMRCQPILGHNTVFWYRQTMMQGLELLAYFRNRAPLDDSGMPKDRFSAEMPDATLATLKIQPSEPRDSAVYFCASGLPPGQGAFHEQFFGPGTRLTVL.

V usage is TRBV3-1 and J usage is TRBJ1-6; perhaps TRBD1 as D (5 bases). CDR1 LGHDT and CDR2 YNNKEL come from the germline V gene (reference sequence). Trimming took off 3 bases at V and 10 bases at J, with 13 bases between the two ends. The CDR3 sequence is 14 residues long. CDR3 in DNA: TGTGCCAGCAGCCACGGGACTCCTTTCTCACCCCTCCACTTT. This codes for CASSHGTPFSPLHF. Supplemented by reference TRBV3-1 and TRBJ1-6, the full variable domain reads DTAVSQTPKYLVTQMGNDKSIKCEQNLGHDTMYWYKQDSKKFLKIMFSYNNKELIINETVPNRFSPKSPDKAHLNLHINSLELGDSAVYFCASSHGTPFSPLHFGNGTRLTVT.

The V gene is TRBV20-1, the J gene TRBJ2-1; 7 bases map to TRBD2. The CDR3 sequence is 14 residues long. Germline CDR1 reads DFQATT; CDR2 reads SNEGSKA (reference sequence). The trim removed 6 bases at V and 2 bases at J, leaving 7 bases unmatched. The CDR3 coding sequence is TGCAGTGCCGCGGGGGACCAGACCTACAATGAGCAGTTCTTC. Residues: CSAAGDQTYNEQFF.

Many counts were recorded for this clonotype. The chain couples TRBV7-2 to TRBJ2-1; 10 nucleotides match TRBD1. The length of the CDR3 is 19 residues. V shed 3 bases and J 4 bases; nucleotides not matched to a gene: 15. From germline, CDR1 is SGHTA and CDR2 FQGNSA. The CDR3 loop is CASSFPGQGFLGGYNEQFF. CDR3 DNA: TGTGCCAGCAGCTTCCCGGGACAGGGGTTCCTTGGGGGTTACAATGAGCAGTTCTTC.

CDR3 DNA: TGTGCCAGCAGTTACCCCCGGGGGGGGGAGACCCAGTACTTC. Translated: CASSYPRGGETQYF. The rearrangement joins TRBV6-6 to TRBJ2-5; 8 nucleotides match TRBD2. The J segment lost 5 bases and the V segment lost 2 bases, leaving 4 bases of the junction unmatched. The germline V gene has CDR1 MNHNY and CDR2 SVGAGI (reference sequence). This CDR3 has 14 residues.

This clonotype was recorded only once. The chain couples TRBV7-9 to TRBJ2-2, with 8 bases lining up with TRBD1. The V and J ends lost 5 bases and 6 bases, in that order; junction bases with no gene match: 8. The CDR3 is 15 residues long. Looked up from germline, CDR1 is SEHNR and CDR2 is FQNEAQ (reference sequence). This chain's CDR3 is CASSHDRGLPGELFF. The CDR3 DNA sequence: TGTGCCAGCAGCCATGACAGGGGTCTTCCCGGGGAGCTGTTTTTT.

Regarding this clonotype: A read error is possible here, since a much larger clone lies one base away. The CDR3 ends on some other residue instead of the conserved phenylalanine or tryptophan, so this is likely a read error. This chain connects TRBV6-1 to TRBJ1-1; TRBD1 is a possible D gene (5 bases). Germline CDR1 MNHNS, CDR2 SASEGT. The CDR3 is 13 residues long. Deletions cut 2 bases from V and 11 bases from J, with 15 bases between. The CDR3 is CASSETHPGRAFI. The CDR3 region has the DNA TGTGCCAGCAGTGAAACCCACCCAGGGAGGGCTTTCATT.

V is TRBV7-2 and J is TRBJ2-3; TRBD2 aligns across 10 bases. Germline assignment: CDR1 SGHTA and CDR2 FQGNSA. Unmatched junction bases numbered 8, after V lost 2 bases and J lost 6 bases. The length of the CDR3 is 16 residues. CDR3: CASSLQAGGVADTQYF. In nucleotides, the CDR3 is TGTGCCAGCAGCTTACAAGCGGGGGGGGTGGCTGATACGCAGTATTTT.

This chain uses TRBV10-3 with TRBJ2-7; a possible D gene is TRBD1 (6 bases). V dropped 3 bases and J dropped 2 bases, with 20 bases sitting between them. The CDR3 extends over 17 amino acids. Germline CDR1 is ENHRY and CDR2 is SYGVKD. CDR3 sequence reads: CAISDPSGVDSPYEQYF. The CDR3 nucleotides read TGTGCCATCAGTGATCCGTCTGGGGTGGACAGCCCCTACGAGCAGTACTTC.

The chain recombines TRBV5-4 with TRBJ2-7, with D possibly matching TRBD2 (6 bases). This CDR3 is 17 amino acids long. V lost 4 bases and J lost 2, with 22 bases in between. Germline CDR1 is SGHNT and CDR2 is YYREEE (reference sequence). The CDR3: CASSQTFGGVPTYEQYF. In nucleotides, the CDR3 is TGTGCCAGCAGCCAGACGTTCGGGGGAGTCCCTACCTACGAGCAGTACTTC.

The V and J genes are TRBV7-6 and TRBJ2-7; D perhaps matches TRBD2 (6 bases). Trimming stripped 5 bases from V and 2 bases from J, with 13 bases between. The CDR3 spans 14 residues. Germline CDR1 is SGHVS and CDR2 is FNYEAQ. The CDR3 protein is CASSAGGVAYEQYF. CDR3 sequence (DNA): TGTGCCAGCAGCGCAGGAGGGGTCGCCTACGAGCAGTACTTC.

The genes are TRBV19 and TRBJ2-1; D call uncertain. This CDR3 region has 11 residues. The V end lost 7 bases, the J end lost 9 bases, and 10 bases lay between the germline ends. Germline V CDR1 and CDR2: LNHDA, SQIVND (reference sequence). CDR3: CASNLGSEQFF. CDR3 nucleotide sequence: TGTGCCAGTAACCTAGGCAGTGAGCAGTTCTTC.